This T cell receptor beta chain stems from a study of control samples from healthy donors and cancer patients. V lost 0 bases to trimming and J lost 1 base, with 12 bases between them. Germline CDR1 reads KGHDR; CDR2 reads SFDVKD. The CDR3 contains 16 residues. Clones were read by immunoSEQ multiplex PCR, and TCRdb kept only the in-frame ones, dropping some. The sample holds about 160,000 clones, 70% to 90% seen once. This sequence joins TRBV24-1 and TRBJ2-7, with D tentatively TRBD1 or TRBD2 (5 bases each). The specimen sequenced was blood. This clonotype was sampled from a man aged 30 to 39 in good health. The CDR3, as DNA: TGTGCCACCAGTGATTTGAGCCCCGAGGGGTCCTACGAGCAGTACTTC. Its protein is CATSDLSPEGSYEQYF.